The clone carrying this T cell receptor (beta chain) occurred a few times. Germline V gene lookup returns CDR1 SEHNR and CDR2 FQNEAQ (reference sequence). CDR3 length: 13 residues. Between the trimmed V and J ends, which lost 2 bases and 4 bases, there was a span of 6 bases. These data are taken from a study of blood T cell repertoires in COVID-19. Study context: T cells, B-cell-depleted T cells, or PBMCs provided the cDNA or gDNA that served as material.

Here immunoSEQ multiplex PCR was the method, and the copy in TCRdb shows in-frame clones only, minus some. This repertoire shows more than 250,000 clones, around 87% found once; its top ten account for 1%. The chain uses TRBV7-9 and TRBJ1-5, with D perhaps matching TRBD1 (6 bases). The sequence came from a man in his fifties with active or convalescent COVID-19. Material for sequencing was peripheral blood. The CDR3 nucleotides are TGTGCCAGCAGCTTACAGGGGAATCAGCCCCAGCATTTT. Translation: CASSLQGNQPQHF. The complete variable domain, with remaining parts taken from reference TRBV7-9 and TRBJ1-5, reads DTGVSQNPRHKITKRGQNVTFRCDPISEHNRLYWYRQTLGQGPEFLTYFQNEAQLEKSRLLSDRFSAERPKGSFSTLEIQRTEQGDSAMYLCASSLQGNQPQHFGDGTRLSIL.